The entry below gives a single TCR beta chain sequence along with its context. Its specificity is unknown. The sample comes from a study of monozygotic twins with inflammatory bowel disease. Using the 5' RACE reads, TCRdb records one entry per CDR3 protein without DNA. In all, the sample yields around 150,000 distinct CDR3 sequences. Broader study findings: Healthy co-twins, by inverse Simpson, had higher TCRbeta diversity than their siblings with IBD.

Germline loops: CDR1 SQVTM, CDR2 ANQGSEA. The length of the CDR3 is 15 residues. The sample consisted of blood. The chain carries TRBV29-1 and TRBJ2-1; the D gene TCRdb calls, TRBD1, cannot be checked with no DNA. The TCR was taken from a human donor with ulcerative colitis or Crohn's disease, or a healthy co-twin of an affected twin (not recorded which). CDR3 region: CSVEVSGQKYNEQFF.